Given below is one TCR beta chain in context. There is no known antigen for this receptor. Per-base quality was not reported, and no clone a single base away is much larger than it. TCR CDR3 regions were amplified from genomic DNA by multiplex PCR using the deep immunoSEQ assay. For each cell subset, the extracted genomic DNA was distributed evenly across all wells of several immunoSEQ 96-well plates, and each plate served as one replicate. For sorted subsets, each replicate PCR was loaded with about 200 ng genomic DNA, equivalent to some 27,000 T cell genomes. Purified libraries were measured with a Qubit 3.0 fluorometer, size-checked on a Bioanalyzer 2100, and measured again with the KAPA Library Quantification kit. Each immunoSEQ 96-well plate was sequenced on its own single-read 150-cycle Illumina NextSeq 550 flow cell. Per the source publication's procedure: Because only junctional sequences without quality scores were contained in the immunoSEQ output, filtering matching that applied to full-length reads could not be performed. Sequences were annotated with PyIR, a Python wrapper for IgBLAST v1.9, and V/J genes and CDR3 were assigned using IMGT germline references. Reads were filtered out if the reads had weak V/J assignments (E-value above 1e-6), no CDR3, stop codons, out-of-frame junctions, or ambiguous translated residues. V3J clonotypes were defined as sequences sharing the same inferred V gene, J gene, and CDR3 amino acid sequence. Percentage overlap between repertoires was computed as shared unique clonotypes divided by the size of the smaller repertoire. Repertoire richness was assessed with RTK rarefaction, the Chao1 estimator, and Recon v2.1 estimates of unobserved clonotypes. For all TCRbeta clonotypes obtained by the gDNA method from a handful of donors, generation probabilities were computed with OLGA. Here the immuneACCESS table is served through TCRdb, limited to in-frame sequences with V and J called. Missing clones are a known gap in these copies; in checked studies unresolved V genes cover under half, and the rest lacks a known reason. That table furnishes V, J and clone size, whereas the DNA furnished D and trimming. The sample table holds about 1 million clones, of which roughly 80% were seen once. The ten largest clones capture approximately 1.5% of the sample.

V and J are truncated by 6 bases and 0 bases respectively, leaving an intervening sequence of 12 bases. The germline V gene gives CDR1 as MNHEY and CDR2 as SVGAGI. From the cysteine up to the phenylalanine, the CDR3 has a length of 14 residues. The sequence is cut down to CDR3 DNA, 42 bases in frame from base 1. These data are taken from a study of shared clonotypes between healthy human individuals (dated by TCRdb to the early 2020s). Some background on the complete study: A couple of women and three men aged 18 to 49 years were included in the cohort. Different laboratories and diverse techniques were used to prepare libraries and sequence TCR repertoires, to increase sequencing depth and limit assay-specific biases. Leukapheresis yielded between about 0.85 and 10 billion PBMCs per donor. The study deeply sequenced blood TCR repertoires of about 5 healthy adults to estimate repertoire size and the extent of clonotype sharing between individuals. Per donor, three plates each were used for CD4 naive and CD4 memory, two for CD8 naive, and one for CD8 memory. Study-wide findings and limitations: Compared with non-shared clonotypes, the clonotypes found in all four sorted-subset donors had higher generation probabilities. Across a few donors, approximately 4.9% of naive CD4, around 3.3% of naive CD8, roughly 2.2% of memory CD4, and 0.4% of memory CD8 clonotypes were shared. Incomplete sequencing was indicated by rarefaction of sorted-subset datasets, despite the large sequencing depth. Sampling was restricted to blood, and TCR repertoires in tissue are likely to differ from TCR repertoires in blood. The small number of donors limited the genetic and exposure-history diversity represented. Naive subsets generally had larger estimated clonotype richness than memory subsets. Based on pairwise subsampling, the degree of clonotype sharing among donors was expected to be affected by sequencing depth.

Donors were healthy HIV-negative adults with no recently reported acute infections or vaccinations. All donors were Caucasian adults living in Nashville, Tennessee, USA. CD4+ T cells were enriched by magnetic negative selection; naive cells were then positively selected on CD45RA, and the negative fraction formed the memory subset. After blood collection by leukapheresis, PBMCs were isolated using Ficoll-Histopaque density gradient centrifugation and then cryopreserved in the vapor phase of liquid nitrogen. Analytical flow cytometry was used to check the purity and quantity of each magnetically sorted T cell population. Each sorted fraction had its genomic DNA isolated and then quantified by UV absorbance on a Nanodrop 2000c.

The chain uses TRBV6-5 and TRBJ2-7, and possibly TRBD2, on 6 matching bases. This clonotype was obtained from a man in his late teens or twenties in good health. The material sequenced was memory CD4+ T cells sorted from blood. The cell subset or site label, as the study defines it: CD45RA-negative fraction. The nucleotide sequence is given as TGTGCCAGCAGGTGGGGAGGTGTCTCCTACGAGCAGTACTTC. The resulting protein is CASRWGGVSYEQYF.